The clone carrying this T cell receptor (beta chain) showed up just a few times. A read error may be the cause here, since a much bigger clone is one base away. Newly diagnosed patients aged 18 to 65 had hyperthyroidism of under 2 months' duration. The data derive from a study of T cells in Graves' hyperthyroidism and ophthalmopathy. Amplification targeted TCR beta CDR3 regions from RNA transcripts. Primed by the HTBI set, a first-round RT-PCR was run on the TCR CDR3. TCRdb recomputed calls from the multiplex PCR reads with MiXCR, one row per CDR3 protein. Among around 280,000 distinct CDR3 sequences listed, approximately 12% were seen once. CDR1 SNHLY and CDR2 FYNNEI come from the germline V gene. CDR3 size: 16 residues.

The receptor's source is a woman aged 25 to 39 with Graves' hyperthyroidism that later progressed to Graves' ophthalmopathy. The rearrangement links TRBV2 to TRBJ2-3; D is undetermined. The tail of the sequence fits TRBJ1-5 better, so the J call may be wrong. The sample consisted of blood. In DNA, the CDR3 is TGTGCCAGCAGTGAAGCCCGGACTAGTGGAACAGATACGCAGCATTTT. It specifies CASSEARTSGTDTQHF.